The present T cell receptor beta chain was sequenced within a study of blood T cell repertoires in COVID-19. Study-wide context: Specimens from acute and convalescent COVID-19 originated in the United States, Italy and Spain. Nucleic acid was either cDNA or gDNA, and it came from T cells, B-cell-depleted T cells, or PBMCs.

Source study methods: Amplification with reference gene primers provided the estimates of nucleated cell counts. TCRdb's copy holds only in-frame clones and misses some; the assay was immunoSEQ multiplex PCR. The DNA gave D and trimming, while V, J and clone size come from that table. Here the sample spans fewer than 200,000 clones, 81% being singletons. CDR1 and CDR2 (germline): SGHKS, YYEKEE (reference sequence). The CDR3 has 15 amino acids. V lost 1 base and J 3 bases, leaving 13 bases between the germline ends. Adults between roughly 18 and 90 years of age took part from 24 US areas. The V and J genes are TRBV5-5 and TRBJ1-2, with D perhaps TRBD1 (5 bases). The TCR originated in a woman aged 40 to 50 with acute COVID-19. Source material: PBMCs or T cells enriched from blood (not recorded which). CDR3 in DNA: TGTGCCAGCAGCTTGTGGGCAGGGAGGGACTATGGCTACACCTTC. Its protein is CASSLWAGRDYGYTF.